This T cell receptor beta chain stems from a study of early T cells in non-severe SARS-CoV-2 infection. Study in general: Chains were not paired, and sequencing was done on bulk RNA from unsorted whole blood.

This clonotype was seen a few times. Its cognate antigen is unknown. Study-level findings and limits: Private and CD4 specificities were missed by VDJdb matching, skewed to anti-spike CD8.

Germline loops: CDR1 SNHLY, CDR2 FYNNEI. V was cut by 10 bases and J by 3 bases, with 16 bases left in between. The length of the CDR3 is 14 residues. The TCR library protocol attached unique molecular identifiers to the individual cDNA molecules. TCRdb reprocessed the 5' RACE reads via MiXCR and lists one record per CDR3 protein. The table records tens of thousands of distinct CDR3 sequences, 7.7% of them present only once. The gene calls are TRBV2 and TRBJ2-1; D is possibly TRBD1 (6 bases). This clonotype originated in an adult who was a healthcare worker with PCR-confirmed SARS-CoV-2 infection or an uninfected control (not recorded which). The sample taken for sequencing was whole blood. As DNA, the CDR3 is TGTGCCAACAGCAGGGGATCCCACTACAATGAGCAGTTCTTC. Residues: CANSRGSHYNEQFF.